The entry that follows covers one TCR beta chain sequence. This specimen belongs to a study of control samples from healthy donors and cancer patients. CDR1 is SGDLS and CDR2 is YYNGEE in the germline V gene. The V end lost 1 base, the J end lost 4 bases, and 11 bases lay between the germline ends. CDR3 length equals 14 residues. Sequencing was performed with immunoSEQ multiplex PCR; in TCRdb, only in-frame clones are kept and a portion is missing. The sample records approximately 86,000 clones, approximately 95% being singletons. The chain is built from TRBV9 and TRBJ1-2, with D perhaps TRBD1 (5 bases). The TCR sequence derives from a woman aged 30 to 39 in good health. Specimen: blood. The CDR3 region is CASSVQGTFYGYTF. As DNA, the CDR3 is TGTGCCAGCAGCGTACAGGGAACCTTCTATGGCTACACCTTC.